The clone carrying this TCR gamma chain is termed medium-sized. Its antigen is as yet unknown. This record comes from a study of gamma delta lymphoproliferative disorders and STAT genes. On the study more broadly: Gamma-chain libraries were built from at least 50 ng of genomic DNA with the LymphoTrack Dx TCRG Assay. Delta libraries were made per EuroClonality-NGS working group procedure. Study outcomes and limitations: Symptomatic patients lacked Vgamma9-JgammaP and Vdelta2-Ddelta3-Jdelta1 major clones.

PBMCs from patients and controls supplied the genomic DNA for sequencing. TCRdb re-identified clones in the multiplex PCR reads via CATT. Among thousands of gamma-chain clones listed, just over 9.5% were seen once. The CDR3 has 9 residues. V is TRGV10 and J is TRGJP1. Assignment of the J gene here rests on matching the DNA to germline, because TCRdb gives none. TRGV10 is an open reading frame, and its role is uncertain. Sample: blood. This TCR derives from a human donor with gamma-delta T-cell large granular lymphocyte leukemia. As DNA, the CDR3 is TGTACCACTGGTTGGTTCAAGATATTT. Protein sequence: CTTGWFKIF.